The 30 T cell receptor beta chains below come from one sample, sequenced in a study of patients with pleural tuberculosis. TCRdb reprocessed the reads with MiXCR, giving one entry per CDR3 protein. The data show around 50,000 distinct CDR3 sequences, 5.5% to 8% seen once. These receptors all come from a human donor with pleural tuberculosis.

The sample holds many counts of this clonotype. The V and J genes are TRBV19 and TRBJ2-1, with D possibly TRBD2 on 6 matching bases. V was trimmed by 3 bases and J by 2 bases, leaving 8 bases between them. The CDR3 spans 14 residues. Looked up from germline, CDR1 is LNHDA and CDR2 is SQIVND (reference sequence). CDR3 nucleotide sequence: TGTGCCAGTAGTATTAGCGGCACCTACAATGAGCAGTTCTTC. It is translated as CASSISGTYNEQFF.

This clonotype was counted ten times or more. The gene calls are TRBV20-1 and TRBJ2-1; no clear D. The germline CDR1 and CDR2 sequences are DFQATT and SNEGSKA (reference sequence). This CDR3 is built from 12 residues. V dropped 1 base and J dropped 9 bases, with 10 bases sitting between them. Here the CDR3 reads CSARAQTLEQFF. Written as DNA, the CDR3 is TGCAGTGCTAGAGCCCAGACACTTGAGCAGTTCTTC.

This clonotype came up many times. The V gene is TRBV18, the J gene TRBJ1-1; D is unresolved. The V end was cut by 2 bases, the J end by 7 bases, with 8 bases between. CDR1 is KGHSH, CDR2 LQKENI, per germline. The length of the CDR3 is 12 residues. The CDR3 loop is CASSPFAGEAFF. DNA of the CDR3: TGTGCCAGCTCACCATTTGCAGGTGAAGCTTTCTTT.

Many counts were recorded for this clonotype. V gene TRBV27 combines with J gene TRBJ2-7, with TRBD2 matching over 8 bases. This CDR3 has 14 amino acids. Trimming took 4 bases from V and 2 from J; bases not matched to a gene: 4. Germline CDR1 is MNHEY and CDR2 is SMNVEV (reference sequence). The CDR3 DNA reads as TGTGCCAGCAGTTGGTCGGGAGGGCCCTACGAGCAGTACTTC. It yields the protein CASSWSGGPYEQYF.

The chain uses TRBV20-1 and TRBJ1-5, with 7 bases lining up with TRBD1. This CDR3 comprises 15 residues. The germline CDR1 and CDR2 sequences are DFQATT and SNEGSKA (reference sequence). V shed 3 bases and J 1 base; nucleotides not matched to a gene: 6. The chain's CDR3 is CSASGQTGSNQPQHF. CDR3 DNA: TGCAGTGCTAGCGGCCAGACAGGGAGCAATCAGCCCCAGCATTTT.

In this sample, this clonotype turned up a few times. The chain couples TRBV20-1 to TRBJ2-1, with 12 bases that match TRBD2. Per germline, CDR1 DFQATT and CDR2 SNEGSKA (reference sequence). V lost 5 bases and J lost 4; bases outside the gene matches: 0. CDR3 length: 13 amino acids. CDR3 DNA: TGCAGTGCTGGACTAGCGGGGTACAATGAGCAGTTCTTC. This encodes CSAGLAGYNEQFF.

As regards this clonotype: A much larger clone is a single base away; this may be a read error. The chain uses TRBV9 and TRBJ1-2; D ambiguous. V gave up 1 base and J gave up 8 bases, with 12 bases separating them. This CDR3 region has 13 residues. Germline CDR1 and CDR2: SGDLS and YYNGEE. CDR3 loop: CASSVTGFQGYTF. In DNA form, the CDR3 reads TGTGCCAGCAGCGTAACGGGGTTCCAGGGCTACACCTTC.

The chain carries TRBV5-6 and TRBJ1-3; D is uncertain. The CDR3 runs 14 residues. V shed 4 bases and J shed 6 bases, with 14 bases lying between them. Germline V lookup: CDR1 SGHDT, CDR2 YYEEEE. In nucleotides, the CDR3 is TGTGCCAGCAGCCCCGGACCGGGCGTAAACACCATATATTTT. Its protein is CASSPGPGVNTIYF.

This clonotype was detected ten times or more. DNA for the CDR3: TGTGCCAGCAGCTTAACCTGGGACAGCCGGAAAGCTTTCTTT. Translation: CASSLTWDSRKAFF. This chain connects TRBV7-3 to TRBJ1-1, with 7 bases identical to TRBD1. The CDR3 length is 14 residues. CDR1 SGHTA and CDR2 FQGTGA come from the germline V gene. The J segment lost 9 bases and the V segment lost 0 bases, leaving 7 bases of the junction unmatched.

This clonotype was observed at least ten times. This chain joins TRBV12-3 or TRBV12-4 and TRBJ1-2; 8 bases agree with TRBD1. V shed 3 bases and J 4 bases; nucleotides not matched to a gene: 4. This CDR3 has 14 residues. CDR3 sequence: CASSFRTGLYGYTF. The CDR3 DNA follows: TGTGCCAGCAGTTTTAGGACAGGGCTCTATGGCTACACCTTC.

This clonotype was detected many times. The rearrangement joins TRBV29-1 to TRBJ1-1; TRBD1 aligns across 10 bases. Unmatched junction bases numbered 4, after V lost 7 bases and J lost 2 bases. CDR3 length: 13 amino acids. CDR1 and CDR2 from the germline V gene are SQVTM and ANQGSEA. The CDR3: CSGRQGANTEAFF. In nucleotides, the CDR3 is TGCAGCGGAAGACAGGGGGCAAACACTGAAGCTTTCTTT. The full variable domain, with the rest looked up from reference TRBV29-1 and TRBJ1-1, is SAVISQKPSRDICQRGTSLTIQCQVDSQVTMMFWYRQQPGQSLTLIATANQGSEATYESGFVIDKFPISRPNLTFSTLTVSNMSPEDSSIYLCSGRQGANTEAFFGQGTRLTVV.

This clonotype has a count of ten or more. This chain links TRBV11-2 with TRBJ2-1; 9 bases align to TRBD2. The germline V gene has CDR1 SGHAT and CDR2 FQNNGV. The CDR3 totals 12 residues. Trimming at V came to 5 bases and at J to 9 bases, leaving 2 bases not matched to a gene. The CDR3 bases are TGTGCCAGCAGCCGGACTAGCGTTGAGCAGTTCTTC. It codes for CASSRTSVEQFF.

This clonotype was detected only a few times. The rearrangement uses TRBV19 and TRBJ1-1; no clear D gene. Deletions cut 4 bases from V and 1 base from J, with 13 bases between. The germline gives CDR1 LNHDA, CDR2 SQIVND (reference sequence). This CDR3 spans 15 amino acids. CDR3 residues: CASSNSVMGNTEAFF. In DNA, the CDR3 is TGTGCCAGTAGTAACTCAGTGATGGGGAACACTGAAGCTTTCTTT.

Comments on this clonotype: The germline gene is not matched at one end of the junction; a read error may be the cause. This chain connects TRBV28 to TRBJ1-1, with 7 bases lining up with TRBD1. The V gene's germline CDR1 is MDHEN and CDR2 SYDVKM. The CDR3 extends over 15 amino acids. CDR3 coding DNA: TGTGCCGGCAGTGCCAGACAGGGTGTATTCACTGAAGCTTTCTTT. Translated, it gives CAGSARQGVFTEAFF.

This clonotype showed up many times. The chain is built from TRBV27 and TRBJ2-7, with D possibly called TRBD1 or TRBD2 (5 bases each). Per the germline V gene, CDR1 is MNHEY and CDR2 is SMNVEV (reference sequence). V was cut by 3 bases and J by 6 bases, with 15 bases left in between. There are 14 residues in the CDR3. CDR3 amino acids: CASSLEPGSSEQYF. CDR3 sequence (DNA): TGTGCCAGCAGTTTGGAGCCAGGGAGCAGCGAGCAGTACTTC.

There are many counts of this clonotype. The rearrangement uses TRBV4-2 and TRBJ1-1; possible D gene TRBD1, 6 bases. Germline lookup yields CDR1 LGHNA and CDR2 YNFKEQ. V lost 5 bases and J lost 2, with 15 bases in between. The CDR3 totals 15 residues. The DNA for the CDR3 is TGTGCCAGCAGCAAAGGGCAGGGGTTAAACACTGAAGCTTTCTTT. It yields the protein CASSKGQGLNTEAFF.

The table lists this clonotype with many counts. The V call is TRBV20-1, the J call TRBJ2-5, with D hard to call. V lost 5 bases and J 5 bases, leaving 18 bases between the germline ends. Germline V gives CDR1 DFQATT, CDR2 SNEGSKA (reference sequence). The CDR3 contains 14 residues. DNA of the CDR3: TGCAGTGCTGGCCCAATAGGAGTGTCGGAGACCCAGTACTTC. As protein: CSAGPIGVSETQYF.

This clonotype was seen at least ten times. The chain carries TRBV20-1 and TRBJ1-3; TRBD1 is a possible D gene (5 bases). Germline assignment: CDR1 DFQATT and CDR2 SNEGSKA (reference sequence). The CDR3 contains 14 residues. V was clipped by 3 bases and J by 4 bases, with 13 bases between them. The CDR3, as DNA: TGCAGTGCTAGGGGGGGAGGTAACGGAAACACCATATATTTT. Protein sequence: CSARGGGNGNTIYF.

The table lists this clonotype with many counts. V is TRBV6-2 or TRBV6-3 and J is TRBJ2-1, with D possibly being TRBD2 (5 bases). The CDR3 spans 15 residues. Germline CDR1 MNHEY, CDR2 SVGEGT. V was clipped by 2 bases and J by 7 bases, with 15 bases between them. The CDR3 bases are TGTGCCAGCAGTTACGGAGGTCCAAACGGGAATGAGCAGTTCTTC. The encoded protein is CASSYGGPNGNEQFF.

This clonotype was counted many times. This sequence joins TRBV9 and TRBJ1-2; D gene uncertain. Trimming took off 4 bases at V and 5 bases at J, with 15 bases between the two ends. Germline V gene sequence: CDR1 SGDLS, CDR2 YYNGEE. The CDR3 runs 14 residues. CDR3 sequence (DNA): TGTGCCAGCAGCCCAGGCTTGGAGGGATATGGCTACACCTTC. This sequence encodes CASSPGLEGYGYTF.

This clonotype was seen many times. The CDR3 protein is CASSPKMGPGEIDEQFF. In nucleotides, the CDR3 is TGTGCCAGCAGCCCGAAGATGGGACCGGGAGAGATAGATGAGCAGTTCTTC. The chain joins TRBV4-2 to TRBJ2-1; D possibly corresponds to TRBD2 (6 bases). Trimming took 4 bases from V and 8 from J, leaving 24 bases between them. Germline V gene sequence: CDR1 LGHNA, CDR2 YNFKEQ. This CDR3 region has 17 residues.

The table lists this clonotype with many counts. The J gene is TRBJ2-3, the V gene TRBV20-1; TRBD1 is a possible D gene (5 bases). The CDR3 extends over 11 amino acids. V shed 6 bases and J shed 10 bases, with 14 bases lying between them. CDR1 and CDR2 from the germline V gene are DFQATT and SNEGSKA (reference sequence). This CDR3 reads CSARADAAQYF. For the CDR3, the DNA is TGCAGTGCCAGGGCGGACGCTGCGCAGTATTTT.

In this sample, this clonotype turned up a few times. The CDR3 loop reads CASSLKQGLFHEQFF. CDR3 coding DNA: TGTGCCAGCAGTTTAAAGCAGGGGCTATTTCATGAGCAGTTCTTC. J is TRBJ2-1 and V is TRBV12-3 or TRBV12-4, with D tentatively TRBD1 (6 bases). The CDR3 loop spans 15 amino acids. The V gene lost 2 bases and the J gene lost 8 bases, with 16 bases spanning the gap.

This clonotype has at least ten counts. The V call is TRBV24-1, the J call TRBJ2-3; perhaps TRBD1 as D (5 bases). This CDR3 contains 14 residues. V shed 5 bases and J shed 2 bases, with 10 bases lying between them. The V gene's germline CDR1 is KGHDR and CDR2 SFDVKD. This CDR3 reads CATSAQGYTDTQYF. The CDR3 DNA follows: TGTGCCACCAGTGCGCAGGGATACACAGATACGCAGTATTTT.

Many counts were recorded for this clonotype. The chain has TRBV10-2 and TRBJ1-1, with 9 bases lining up with TRBD1. CDR3 size: 13 residues. V gave up 8 bases and J gave up 4 bases; unmatched junction bases: 5. Germline CDR1 and CDR2: WSHSY and SAAADI. In DNA, the CDR3 is TGCGCCAGCCTACCGGGACAGGGCACTGAAGCTTTCTTT. This codes for CASLPGQGTEAFF.

This clonotype has ten or more counts. This chain links TRBV12-3 or TRBV12-4 with TRBJ1-5; a weak D match, TRBD1 (5 bases). Trimming took off 9 bases at V and 3 bases at J, with 15 bases between the two ends. This CDR3 has 14 amino acids. In DNA form, the CDR3 reads TGTGCCAGTACAACGGGACCGATCAATCAGCCCCAGCATTTT. Translation gives CASTTGPINQPQHF.

This clonotype was picked up many times. This sequence joins TRBV11-1 and TRBJ1-3, with D unclear. The V gene lost 1 base and the J gene lost 0 bases, with 10 bases spanning the gap. Per the germline V gene, CDR1 is SGHAT and CDR2 is FQDESV (reference sequence). This CDR3 is 16 amino acids long. The CDR3 protein is CASSLGLSGSGNTIYF. CDR3 sequence (DNA): TGTGCCAGCAGCTTAGGATTATCTGGCTCTGGAAACACCATATATTTT.

This clonotype was recorded at least ten times. The V call is TRBV19, the J call TRBJ1-5; a weak D match, TRBD1 (5 bases). V was clipped by 3 bases and J by 7 bases, with 10 bases between them. The CDR3 has 13 amino acids. CDR1 is LNHDA and CDR2 is SQIVND in the germline V gene (reference sequence). The CDR3 reads CASSIPGGQPQHF. CDR3 nucleotides: TGTGCCAGTAGTATCCCCGGGGGGCAGCCCCAGCATTTT.

The chain couples TRBV12-3 or TRBV12-4 to TRBJ1-1, with TRBD1 identical over 9 bases. Unmatched junction bases numbered 10, after V lost 4 bases and J lost 4 bases. The CDR3 length is 16 residues. In DNA, the CDR3 is TGTGCCAGCAGTTCACTTACCGGGACAGGGCTCACTGAAGCTTTCTTT. It is translated as CASSSLTGTGLTEAFF.

This clonotype was recorded many times. DNA of the CDR3: TGTGCCAGCAGTACATATGGGACCTCTGAAGCTTTCTTT. This sequence encodes CASSTYGTSEAFF. The J gene is TRBJ1-1, the V gene TRBV6-1; TRBD1 is a possible D gene (5 bases). The CDR3 spans 13 residues. CDR1 and CDR2 from the germline V gene are MNHNS and SASEGT. Trimming pared 5 bases from V and 6 bases from J, leaving 13 bases between.